This TCR beta chain was captured by sequencing in a study of beta chain features in type 1 diabetes. What was sequenced were expressed TCRB transcripts, since all of the isolated RNA had been reverse transcribed. The method was immunoSEQ multiplex PCR; TCRdb's version includes in-frame clones alone and lacks a portion of them. The repertoire holds nearly 700,000 clones, with about an eighth as singletons. This clone appeared a few times. Its antigen is unidentified. The CDR3 length is 12 residues. The ends were cut back, 5 bases at V and 5 bases at J, with 12 bases in the middle. Germline V gene sequence: CDR1 SQVTM, CDR2 ANQGSEA. Study conclusions and caveats: Within each of all four CD4+ subsets, Type 1 diabetes patients had TCRB CDR3s that were moderately but significantly shorter. Cells that show high TCR expression could be over-represented by cDNA sequencing.

The genes are TRBV29-1 and TRBJ2-5; perhaps TRBD1 as D (6 bases). The sample consisted of naive CD4+ T cells from blood. The sequence was collected from a young man with type 1 diabetes. The chain's CDR3 is CSVLQGSETQYF. Written as DNA, the CDR3 is TGCAGCGTTTTACAGGGATCGGAGACCCAGTACTTC.